The source of this T cell receptor (beta chain) is a study of blood T cell repertoires in COVID-19. Repertoires were generated with immunoSEQ multiplex PCR, while TCRdb's copy carries only in-frame clones and drops some. This table holds about 350,000 clones, roughly 86% found once. J gave up 0 bases and V 7 bases, and 8 bases lay outside the gene matches. The CDR3 is made up of 16 amino acids. Germline V gives CDR1 SGHVS, CDR2 FQNEAQ. This clonotype was sampled from a woman in her 30s who had been exposed to COVID-19. The rearrangement links TRBV7-8 to TRBJ2-1; 8 positions agree with TRBD2. The sequenced material came from PBMCs or T cells enriched from blood (not recorded which). The CDR3 bases are TGTGCCAGCAAGTCACTAGCGGCCCACTCCTACAATGAGCAGTTCTTC. The encoded protein is CASKSLAAHSYNEQFF.